The present TCR beta chain was sequenced within a study of blood T cell repertoires in COVID-19. V shed 8 bases and J shed 0 bases, with 16 bases lying between them. CDR1 and CDR2 from the germline V gene are SGHNT and YENEEA. The CDR3 loop spans 15 amino acids. TCRdb's table, derived via immunoSEQ multiplex PCR, lists solely in-frame clones and lacks some. The data contain roughly 100,000 clones, 85% of them singletons. The V and J genes are TRBV11-3 and TRBJ1-1; D is possibly TRBD1 (5 bases). The origin of this receptor is a woman aged 70 to 79 with active or convalescent COVID-19. Specimen: peripheral blood. Written as DNA, the CDR3 is TGTGCCAGCTGCTCAGGGACTATCATGAACACTGAAGCTTTCTTT. Residues: CASCSGTIMNTEAFF.